Listed here are 12 T cell receptor beta chains from one sample, sequenced in a study of cytomegalovirus exposure and HLA in healthy donors. PCR used 60 Vbeta primers and 13 Jbeta primers. The data were produced by immunoSEQ multiplex PCR, yet TCRdb's version contains in-frame clones alone and is incomplete. In the table there are roughly 99,000 clones, over 70% of which are singletons. The source material was PBMCs. The receptors shown here come from a man younger than 40 in good health and CMV-seronegative.

The chain uses TRBV7-8 and TRBJ1-1; D gene uncertain. The germline gives CDR1 SGHVS, CDR2 FQNEAQ. This CDR3 region has 14 residues. V was pared by 2 bases and J by 4 bases, with 11 bases between. The CDR3 is CASSLRGVATEAFF. Here the CDR3 DNA reads TGTGCCAGCAGCTTACGGGGAGTGGCCACTGAAGCTTTCTTT. The full variable domain, completed using reference TRBV7-8 and TRBJ1-1, is GAGVSQSPRYKVAKRGQDVALRCDPISGHVSLFWYQQALGQGPEFLTYFQNEAQLDKSGLPSDRFFAERPEGSVSTLKIQRTQQEDSAVYLCASSLRGVATEAFFGQGTRLTVV.

V gene TRBV15 combines with J gene TRBJ1-1; 7 positions agree with TRBD1. CDR3 length: 15 amino acids. V dropped 1 base and J dropped 2; count of bases not matched to a gene: 4. Germline CDR1 and CDR2: LNHNV and YYDKDF (reference sequence). This CDR3 is CATSRGGDSNTEAFF. For the CDR3, the DNA is TGTGCCACCAGCAGAGGTGGGGACAGTAACACTGAAGCTTTCTTT.

This chain uses TRBV4-1 with TRBJ1-3; 7 bases are a match to TRBD1. This CDR3 comprises 13 residues. The J segment lost 4 bases and the V segment lost 4 bases, leaving 1 base of the junction unmatched. From germline, CDR1 is MGHRA and CDR2 YSYEKL. The CDR3 spells CASSLTGGNTIYF. The CDR3 bases are TGCGCCAGCAGCCTGACAGGGGGAAACACCATATATTTT.

Comments on this clone: This sample includes further DNA sequences coding for the same CDR3. The chain is built from TRBV9 and TRBJ2-5; possibly TRBD2 for D (5 bases). Per germline, CDR1 SGDLS and CDR2 YYNGEE. The CDR3 has 14 amino acids. The V gene lost 0 bases and the J gene lost 4 bases, with 10 bases spanning the gap. The DNA of the CDR3 is TGTGCCAGCAGCGTAGGAGGTGGGAGAGAGACCCAGTACTTC. Protein product: CASSVGGGRETQYF.

A few counts support this clone. V is TRBV4-1 and J is TRBJ1-4; 10 positions match TRBD1. The V gene's germline CDR1 is MGHRA and CDR2 YSYEKL. Trimming cost V 4 bases and J 6 bases; bases outside gene matches: 5. The CDR3 is 15 residues long. In nucleotides, the CDR3 is TGCGCCAGCAGCCTGTCCGGGACAGGGGATGAAAAACTGTTTTTT. Translating it yields CASSLSGTGDEKLFF.

The V gene is TRBV6-5, the J gene TRBJ2-3, with D perhaps TRBD2 (6 bases). The CDR3 contains 14 residues. Between the trimmed V and J ends, which lost 2 bases and 7 bases, there was a span of 13 bases. Germline V CDR1 and CDR2: MNHEY, SVGAGI. The CDR3, as DNA: TGTGCCAGCAGTTACGCGGGACCCCCGTATACGCAGTATTTT. This encodes CASSYAGPPYTQYF.

The chain has TRBV25-1 and TRBJ2-5; 7 bases fit TRBD2. Per the germline V gene, CDR1 is MGHDK and CDR2 is SYGVNS. J gave up 4 bases and V 6 bases, and 11 bases lay outside the gene matches. The CDR3 has 15 amino acids. The CDR3 DNA reads TGTGCCAGCAGCCTCCGGGACTACCCTAGAGAGACCCAGTACTTC. Encoded protein: CASSLRDYPRETQYF.

This clone has just one count. The chain is built from TRBV5-1 and TRBJ2-3, with 8 bases fitting TRBD1. Germline CDR1 is SGHRS and CDR2 is YFSETQ. V shed 3 bases and J 6 bases; nucleotides not matched to a gene: 6. The CDR3 is made up of 14 amino acids. CDR3 residues: CASSYAGGIDTQYF. The DNA for the CDR3 is TGCGCCAGCAGCTATGCAGGGGGCATTGATACGCAGTATTTT. Full variable domain (outside the CDR3, taken from reference TRBV5-1 and TRBJ2-3): KAGVTQTPRYLIKTRGQQVTLSCSPISGHRSVSWYQQTPGQGLQFLFEYFSETQRNKGNFPGRFSGRQFSNSRSEMNVSTLELGDSALYLCASSYAGGIDTQYFGPGTRLTVL.

This clone was recorded only once. The CDR3 loop reads CASSLSRVVSSPLHF. The CDR3, as DNA: TGTGCCAGCAGTTTATCGAGGGTCGTCAGCTCACCCCTCCACTTT. The chain carries TRBV27 and TRBJ1-6, with D unresolved. This CDR3 is 15 amino acids long. Germline V gene lookup returns CDR1 MNHEY and CDR2 SMNVEV (reference sequence). V lost 0 bases, J lost 10 bases, and 13 bases lay in between.

The chain combines TRBV6-5 with TRBJ2-5, with D uncertain. This CDR3 comprises 14 residues. Trimming shortened V by 6 bases and J by 2 bases, and 13 bases separated the two germline ends. Germline CDR1 MNHEY, CDR2 SVGAGI. The CDR3, as DNA: TGTGCCAGCAGGGGCAGCAGAAATCAAGAGACCCAGTACTTC. Amino acids: CASRGSRNQETQYF.

V gene TRBV9 combines with J gene TRBJ2-6, with D tentatively TRBD2 (5 bases). Trimming pared 2 bases from V and 3 bases from J, leaving 6 bases between. The germline CDR1 and CDR2 sequences are SGDLS and YYNGEE. The CDR3 has 14 residues. The CDR3: CASSVAGGANVLTF. CDR3 bases: TGTGCCAGCAGCGTGGCGGGTGGGGCCAACGTCCTGACTTTC.

CDR3 sequence reads: CSVVPGTVFQETQYF. As DNA, the CDR3 is TGCAGCGTAGTCCCCGGGACAGTTTTCCAAGAGACCCAGTACTTC. This rearrangement joins TRBV29-1 to TRBJ2-5, with 7 nucleotides matching TRBD1. With V trimmed by 6 bases and J by 1 base, 11 bases remained unmatched. Germline CDR1 is SQVTM and CDR2 is ANQGSEA. The CDR3 consists of 15 residues. The complete variable domain, with remaining parts taken from reference TRBV29-1 and TRBJ2-5, reads SAVISQKPSRDICQRGTSLTIQCQVDSQVTMMFWYRQQPGQSLTLIATANQGSEATYESGFVIDKFPISRPNLTFSTLTVSNMSPEDSSIYLCSVVPGTVFQETQYFGPGTRLLVL.